This T cell receptor beta chain was recovered during a study of shared clonotypes between healthy human individuals. Study-wide results and limits: In several donors, around 5% of naive CD4 clonotypes appeared in common. In contrast to clonotypes shared by all four donors, non-shared clonotypes had lower generation probabilities. What limited the represented genetic and exposure-history diversity was the small number of donors.

The CDR3 totals 13 residues. Germline lookup yields CDR1 WSHSY and CDR2 SAAADI. The V end was cut by 5 bases, the J end by 6 bases, with 10 bases between. Authors' processing steps: Filtering was not the same, since immunoSEQ gave junction-only sequences without quality scores. This table comes from immunoSEQ multiplex PCR, and its TCRdb copy is limited to in-frame clones, with some not included. V, J and clone size are taken as reported in that table, and D and trimming were inferred from the DNA itself. The sample shows 300,000 to 400,000 clones, over 65% of them seen only once. In the case of this clone: No antigen is known for it.

The sequenced material came from memory CD4+ T cells sorted from blood. The subset here: CD45RA-negative fraction. The receptor was isolated from a man aged 25-40 years in good health. The genes are TRBV10-2 and TRBJ2-2; tentatively, D is TRBD1 (6 bases). Written as DNA, the CDR3 is TGCGCCAGCAGTTTGGACAGTGCCGGGGAGCTGTTTTTT. Protein: CASSLDSAGELFF.